This T cell receptor beta chain was captured in a study of blood T cell repertoires in COVID-19. About the research overall: Sites across the United States, Italy and Spain contributed samples from acute and convalescent COVID-19. PBMCs, B-cell-depleted T cells, or T cells were the source of the cDNA or gDNA that made up the material.

The CDR3 runs to 15 residues. Germline loops: CDR1 KGHSH, CDR2 LQKENI. Trimming cost V 0 bases and J 5 bases, with 11 bases left between them. Original processing notes: Using reference gene primer amplification, nucleated cell counts were estimated. Assay: immunoSEQ multiplex PCR; the TCRdb copy retains only in-frame clones and omits some. V, J and clone size are those of that table, while D and trimming were read from the DNA. The table has more than 200,000 clones, approximately 80% seen once. The sample taken for sequencing was peripheral blood. This chain links TRBV18 with TRBJ2-1, with TRBD1 as a possible D gene (5 bases). This sequence originates from a man aged 55 to 70 with acute or convalescent COVID-19. CDR3 sequence (DNA): TGTGCCAGCTCACCACCGGGGCAGCGCGACAATGAGCAGTTCTTC. This gives the protein CASSPPGQRDNEQFF.